This T cell receptor beta chain was identified during a study of blood T cell repertoires in COVID-19. About the research overall: From the United States, Italy and Spain came samples of acute and convalescent COVID-19. PBMCs, B-cell-depleted T cells, or T cells provided the cDNA or gDNA that made up the material.

As processed by the authors: Reference gene primer amplification in the assay estimated nucleated cell counts. TCRdb keeps only in-frame clones here, not all; method: immunoSEQ multiplex PCR. V and J calls and clone size follow that table, whereas D and trimming were derived from the DNA. This sample has around 190,000 clones, with 85% to 90% found just once. Trimming stripped 2 bases from V and 1 base from J, with 5 bases between. The CDR3 totals 13 residues. This clonotype was sampled from a human donor in a cohort sampled during active COVID-19. This chain joins TRBV12-3 or TRBV12-4 and TRBJ1-1; D not certain. The sequencing sample was made of peripheral blood. CDR3 nucleotide sequence: TGTGCCAGCAGTTTAACACAGAACACTGAAGCTTTCTTT. It codes for CASSLTQNTEAFF.